This T cell receptor (beta chain) was identified during a study of cytomegalovirus exposure and HLA in healthy donors. Overall study results and limits: TCR clusters originating in the first cohort tended to co-occur in the approximately 130 validation repertoires, according to a later analysis. The classifier reportedly diagnosed cytomegalovirus status with high sensitivity and specificity. Generally TCR sequences proved uncommon, though certain public TCRs appeared in numerous donors.

While the first cohort had around 700 subjects, the donors belonged to the separate validation cohort of over a hundred subjects. Generated by immunoSEQ multiplex PCR, the TCRdb table keeps only in-frame clones and is missing some. This table has about 200,000 clones, roughly 88% appearing once. As concerns this clone: Its antigen is unidentified.

In germline, CDR1 is SGDLS, CDR2 YYNGEE. V lost 0 bases to trimming and J lost 6 bases; unmatched junction nucleotides: 6. There are 15 residues in the CDR3. This receptor was taken from a woman aged 25 to 39 in good health and CMV-seropositive. Sequenced input: PBMCs. V is TRBV9 and J is TRBJ1-1; 9 bases agree with TRBD1. The CDR3 nucleotides are TGTGCCAGCAGCGTAGGGGGGACAGGGATTTCTGAAGCTTTCTTT. It encodes CASSVGGTGISEAFF.